The 3 T cell receptor beta chains in this list originate from one sample, sequenced in a study of Graves' ophthalmopathy and Graves' hyperthyroidism. TCR beta CDR3 regions were amplified from RNA transcripts. Amplification began with first-round RT-PCR using HTBI primers, then second-round multiplex PCR was performed. TCRdb passed the multiplex PCR reads through MiXCR, listing each CDR3 protein once. The sample has about 39,000 distinct CDR3 sequences, roughly 52% seen once. The specimen sequenced was peripheral blood. All receptors derive from an adult woman with stable Graves' hyperthyroidism.

This chain joins TRBV12-3 or TRBV12-4 and TRBJ2-7; 8 nucleotides agree with TRBD1. The V and J ends lost 6 bases and 7 bases, in that order; junction bases with no gene match: 5. The length of the CDR3 is 12 residues. In DNA, the CDR3 is TGTGCCAGCAGACGGACAGGGTATGAGCAGTACTTC. As protein: CASRRTGYEQYF.

The chain employs TRBV7-9 and TRBJ1-1; 10 nucleotides line up with TRBD1. Germline loops: CDR1 SEHNR, CDR2 FQNEAQ (reference sequence). The CDR3 is made up of 15 amino acids. The trim removed 5 bases at V and 1 base at J, leaving 4 bases unmatched. The CDR3 DNA reads TGTGCCAGCAGCCCAGGACAGGGGGGGAACACTGAAGCTTTCTTT. It is translated as CASSPGQGGNTEAFF.

This clonotype appeared once. The rearrangement joins TRBV24-1 to TRBJ1-2, with 10 bases lining up with TRBD1. The germline gives CDR1 KGHDR, CDR2 SFDVKD. The CDR3 contains 15 residues. With V trimmed by 5 bases and J by 4 bases, 6 bases remained unmatched. The CDR3 DNA reads as TGTGCCACCAGTGCCACCGGGACAGGGGTCTATGGCTACACCTTC. Its translation is CATSATGTGVYGYTF.